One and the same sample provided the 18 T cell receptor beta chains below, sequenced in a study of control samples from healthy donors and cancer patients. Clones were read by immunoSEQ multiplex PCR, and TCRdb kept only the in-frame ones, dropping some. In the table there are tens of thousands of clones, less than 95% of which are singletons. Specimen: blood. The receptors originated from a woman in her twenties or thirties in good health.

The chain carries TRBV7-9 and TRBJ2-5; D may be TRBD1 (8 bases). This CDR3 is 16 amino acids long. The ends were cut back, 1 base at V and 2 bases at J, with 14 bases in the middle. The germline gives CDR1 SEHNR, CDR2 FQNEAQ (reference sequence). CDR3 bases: TGTGCCAGCAGCTTAGGAGACAGGGGACTACAAGAGACCCAGTACTTC. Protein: CASSLGDRGLQETQYF.

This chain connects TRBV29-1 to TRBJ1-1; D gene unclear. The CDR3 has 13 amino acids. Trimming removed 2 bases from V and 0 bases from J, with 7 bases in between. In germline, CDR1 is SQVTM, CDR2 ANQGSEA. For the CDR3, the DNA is TGCAGCGTTGAAACTTGGGTGAACACTGAAGCTTTCTTT. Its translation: CSVETWVNTEAFF.

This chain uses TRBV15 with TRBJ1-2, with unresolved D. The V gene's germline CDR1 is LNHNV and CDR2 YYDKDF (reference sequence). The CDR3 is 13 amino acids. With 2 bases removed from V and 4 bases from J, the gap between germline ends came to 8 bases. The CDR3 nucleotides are TGTGCCACCAGCAGACGCAGAGCCTATGGCTACACCTTC. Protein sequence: CATSRRRAYGYTF.

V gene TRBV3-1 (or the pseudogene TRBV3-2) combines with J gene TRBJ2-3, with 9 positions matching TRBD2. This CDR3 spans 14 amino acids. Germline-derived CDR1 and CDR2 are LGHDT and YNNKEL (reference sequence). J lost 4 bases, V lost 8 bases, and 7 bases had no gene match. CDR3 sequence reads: CASGGRGGPDTQYF. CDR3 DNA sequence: TGTGCCAGCGGGGGGCGGGGGGGCCCAGATACGCAGTATTTT.

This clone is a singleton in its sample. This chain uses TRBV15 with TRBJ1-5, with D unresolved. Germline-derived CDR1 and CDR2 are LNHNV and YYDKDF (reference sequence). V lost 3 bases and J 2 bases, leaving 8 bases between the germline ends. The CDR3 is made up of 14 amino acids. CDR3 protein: CATSSFLGNQPQHF. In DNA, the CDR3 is TGTGCCACCAGCAGTTTCCTGGGCAATCAGCCCCAGCATTTT.

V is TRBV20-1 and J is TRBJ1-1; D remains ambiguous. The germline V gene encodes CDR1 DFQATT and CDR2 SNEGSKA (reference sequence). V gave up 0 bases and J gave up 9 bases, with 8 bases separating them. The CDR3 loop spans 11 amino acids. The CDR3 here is CSARDPSKAFF. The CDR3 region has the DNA TGCAGTGCTAGAGATCCGAGCAAAGCTTTCTTT.

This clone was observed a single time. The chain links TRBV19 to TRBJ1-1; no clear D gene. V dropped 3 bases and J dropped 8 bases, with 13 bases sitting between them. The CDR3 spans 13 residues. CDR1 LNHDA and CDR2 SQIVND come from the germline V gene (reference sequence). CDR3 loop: CASSIGSTSEAFF. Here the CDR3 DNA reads TGTGCCAGTAGTATTGGCTCGACTTCCGAAGCTTTCTTT.

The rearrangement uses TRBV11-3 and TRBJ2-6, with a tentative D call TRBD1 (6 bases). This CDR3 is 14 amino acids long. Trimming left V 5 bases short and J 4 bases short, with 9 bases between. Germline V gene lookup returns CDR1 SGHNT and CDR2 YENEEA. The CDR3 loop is CASSPGVGANVLTF. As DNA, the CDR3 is TGTGCCAGCAGCCCAGGGGTGGGGGCCAACGTCCTGACTTTC.

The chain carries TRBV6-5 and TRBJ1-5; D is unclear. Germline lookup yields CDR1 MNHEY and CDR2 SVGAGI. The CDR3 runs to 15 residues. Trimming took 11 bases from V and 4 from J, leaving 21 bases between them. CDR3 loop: CACRIAGGLNQPQHF. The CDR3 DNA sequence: TGTGCCTGTCGTATAGCCGGTGGCCTTAATCAGCCCCAGCATTTT.

The CDR3 is CARSTTGKNTGELFF. The CDR3 nucleotides read TGTGCCAGGTCCACGACAGGGAAGAACACCGGGGAGCTGTTTTTT. The chain joins TRBV2 to TRBJ2-2, with 7 bases fitting TRBD1. Germline values: CDR1 SNHLY, CDR2 FYNNEI. The CDR3 contains 15 residues. Trimming cost V 9 bases and J 1 base; bases outside gene matches: 8.

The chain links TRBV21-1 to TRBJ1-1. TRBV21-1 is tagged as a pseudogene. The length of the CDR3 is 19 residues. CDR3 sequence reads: CARLSNESRRSDLNTEAFF. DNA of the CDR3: TGTGCCAGACTATCAAACGAGTCCCGGAGAAGTGATTTGAACACTGAAGCTTTCTTT.

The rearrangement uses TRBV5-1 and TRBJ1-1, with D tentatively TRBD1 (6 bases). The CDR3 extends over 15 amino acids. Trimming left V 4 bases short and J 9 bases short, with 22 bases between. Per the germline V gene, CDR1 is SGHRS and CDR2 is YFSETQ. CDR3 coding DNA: TGCGCCAGCAGCCCGGGGGTGGCAGGGGCCGTTAAAGCTTTCTTT. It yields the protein CASSPGVAGAVKAFF.

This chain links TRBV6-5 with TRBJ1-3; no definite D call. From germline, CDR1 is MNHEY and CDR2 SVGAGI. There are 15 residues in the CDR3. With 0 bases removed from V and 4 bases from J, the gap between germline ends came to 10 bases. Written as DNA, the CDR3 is TGTGCCAGCAGTTACTCGATAGGCTTCGGAAACACCATATATTTT. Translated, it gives CASSYSIGFGNTIYF.

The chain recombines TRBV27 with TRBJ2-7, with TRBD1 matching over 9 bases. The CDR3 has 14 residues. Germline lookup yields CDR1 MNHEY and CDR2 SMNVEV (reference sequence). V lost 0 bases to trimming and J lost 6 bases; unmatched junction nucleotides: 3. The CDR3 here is CASSLSRQGGEQYF. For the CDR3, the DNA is TGTGCCAGCAGTTTATCGCGACAGGGGGGCGAGCAGTACTTC.

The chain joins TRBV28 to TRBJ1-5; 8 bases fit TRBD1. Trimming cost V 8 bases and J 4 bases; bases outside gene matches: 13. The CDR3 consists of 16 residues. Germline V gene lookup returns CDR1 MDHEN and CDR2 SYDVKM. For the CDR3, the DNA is TGTGCCAGCGGTCAAACCAGGGGACAGGAGAATCAGCCCCAGCATTTT. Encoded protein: CASGQTRGQENQPQHF.

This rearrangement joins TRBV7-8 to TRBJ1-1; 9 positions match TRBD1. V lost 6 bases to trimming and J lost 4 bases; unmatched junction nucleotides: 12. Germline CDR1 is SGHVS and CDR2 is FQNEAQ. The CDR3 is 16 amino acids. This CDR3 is CASRSTKTGGGTEAFF. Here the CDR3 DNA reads TGTGCCAGCAGAAGCACAAAGACAGGGGGTGGCACTGAAGCTTTCTTT.

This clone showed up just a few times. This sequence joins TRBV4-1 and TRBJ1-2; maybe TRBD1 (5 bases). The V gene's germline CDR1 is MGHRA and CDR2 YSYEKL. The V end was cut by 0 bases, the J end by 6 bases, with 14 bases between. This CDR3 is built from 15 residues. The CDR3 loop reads CASSQEGWGVDGYTF. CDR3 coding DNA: TGCGCCAGCAGCCAAGAGGGGTGGGGGGTTGATGGCTACACCTTC.

CDR3 region: CASSHTTRAGAFF. The CDR3 DNA sequence: TGTGCCAGCAGTCACACCACCCGGGCCGGAGCTTTCTTT. This chain connects TRBV12-3 or TRBV12-4 to TRBJ1-1; no definite D call. The CDR3 consists of 13 residues. The V end lost 5 bases, the J end lost 10 bases, and 17 bases lay between the germline ends.